This T cell receptor (beta chain) was sequenced for a study of read filtering for tumor transcriptome and immune sequencing. At least ten counts were recorded for this clonotype. From approximately 400 ng of RNA, a library with molecular barcoded alpha/delta and beta/gamma adaptors was made. TCRdb redid the calling of the reads with MiXCR, one entry per CDR3 protein. The data contain over 35,000 distinct CDR3 sequences, 13% of them singletons. The CDR3 covers 21 residues. The J segment lost 3 bases and the V segment lost 0 bases, leaving 14 bases of the junction unmatched. Germline CDR1 is MGHRA and CDR2 is YSYEKL.

The specimen sequenced was a population of CD138-negative cells sorted from bone marrow. V usage is TRBV4-1 and J usage is TRBJ2-3, with 14 bases identical to TRBD2. This sequence originates from a donor aged 40 or over with multiple myeloma. CDR3 coding DNA: TGCGCCAGCAGCCAAGAGGAGCCCGGGACTAGCGGGAGTGGAAGGACAGATACGCAGTATTTT. This sequence encodes CASSQEEPGTSGSGRTDTQYF.